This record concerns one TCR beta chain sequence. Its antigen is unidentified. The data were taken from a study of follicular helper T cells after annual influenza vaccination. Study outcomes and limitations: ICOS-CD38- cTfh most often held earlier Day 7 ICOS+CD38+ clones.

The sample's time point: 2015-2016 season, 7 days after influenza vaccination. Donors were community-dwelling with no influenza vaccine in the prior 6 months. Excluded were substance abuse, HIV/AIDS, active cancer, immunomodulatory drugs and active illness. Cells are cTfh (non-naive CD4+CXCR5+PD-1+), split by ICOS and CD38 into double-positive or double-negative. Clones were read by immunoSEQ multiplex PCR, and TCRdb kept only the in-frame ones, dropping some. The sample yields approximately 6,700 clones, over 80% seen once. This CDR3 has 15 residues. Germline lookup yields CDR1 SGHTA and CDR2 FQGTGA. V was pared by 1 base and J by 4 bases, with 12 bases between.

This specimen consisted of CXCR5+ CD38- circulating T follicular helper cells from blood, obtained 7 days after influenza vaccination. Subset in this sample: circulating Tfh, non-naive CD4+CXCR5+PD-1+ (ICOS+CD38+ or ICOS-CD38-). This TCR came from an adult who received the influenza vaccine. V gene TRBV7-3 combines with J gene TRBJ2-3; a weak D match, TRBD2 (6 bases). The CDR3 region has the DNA TGTGCCAGCAGCTTAATAGCGGCGAGGGCAGATACGCAGTATTTT. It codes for CASSLIAARADTQYF.